This note documents a single T cell receptor beta chain sequence. Germline V gene data show CDR1 as MNHEY and CDR2 as SVGAGI. V was pared by 0 bases and J by 2 bases, with 8 bases between. This CDR3 has 15 residues. This entry belongs to a study of blood T cell repertoires in COVID-19. Study-wide background: Researchers got acute and convalescent COVID-19 samples from the United States, Italy and Spain. PBMCs, B-cell-depleted T cells, or T cells were the source of the cDNA or gDNA that made up the material.

In the study's own analysis: Reference gene primers were amplified, and this amplification served to estimate nucleated cell counts. The method was immunoSEQ multiplex PCR; TCRdb's version includes in-frame clones alone and lacks a portion of them. V and J calls and clone size follow that table, whereas D and trimming were derived from the DNA. The sample lists 150,000 to 160,000 clones, about 80% occurring once. Material for sequencing was peripheral blood. The source of this sequence is a man aged 55 to 70 with acute or convalescent COVID-19. This chain joins TRBV6-5 and TRBJ1-5; D is perhaps TRBD1 (6 bases). In DNA, the CDR3 is TGTGCCAGCAGTTACTCGTACAGGGGCAATCAGCCCCAGCATTTT. Encoded protein: CASSYSYRGNQPQHF.